This is a list of T cell receptor beta chains from one sample in a study of T-cell reconstitution after alpha-beta-depleted transplantation in children. Each CDR3 protein is one row after TCRdb ran MiXCR on the PCR reads. Of 420,000 or so distinct CDR3 sequences in the sample, around 9.9% were seen once. The sequencing here drew on PBMCs from the stem cell graft donor, taken from the stem cell graft. The receptors were sampled from a human donor who donated a stem cell graft to a child with acute myeloid leukemia. Both conserved end residues are part of each CDR3. Each record gives: V gene, clone size, D gene, J gene, CDR3 protein, CDR3 DNA. The D gene is left open where the match is weak. Expanded clones get a size class; other rows say once, few or many, or leave the size out.

TRBV5-1	-	-	TRBJ1-6	CASTDGDNSPLHF	TGCGCCAGCACGGACGGTGATAATTCACCCCTCCACTTT
TRBV7-2	few	TRBD2	TRBJ2-7	CASSSRGLAGGFAYEQYF	TGTGCCAGCAGCTCTCGAGGGCTAGCGGGAGGTTTTGCCTACGAGCAGTACTTC
TRBV20-1	-	-	TRBJ2-2	CSARVRGGTGELFF	TGCAGTGCTAGAGTGAGGGGAGGAACCGGGGAGCTGTTTTTT
TRBV6-1	few	TRBD2	TRBJ2-1	CASSESAGGPNEQFF	TGTGCCAGCAGTGAATCGGCGGGAGGGCCAAATGAGCAGTTCTTC
TRBV12-3/TRBV12-4	few	-	TRBJ2-3	CASYEAGTDTQYF	TGTGCCAGCTATGAAGCCGGCACAGATACGCAGTATTTT
TRBV4-1	-	-	TRBJ2-7	CASSQEGGLHEQYF	TGCGCCAGCAGCCAAGAAGGCGGTTTGCACGAGCAGTACTTC
TRBV4-1	-	-	TRBJ2-5	CASSHGRDQETQYF	TGCGCCAGCAGCCATGGACGCGACCAAGAGACCCAGTACTTC
TRBV6-4	-	-	TRBJ2-3	CASIPDTQYF	TGTGCCAGCATCCCAGATACGCAGTATTTT
TRBV20-1	few	-	TRBJ2-3	CSAPGAGARTDTQYF	TGCAGTGCCCCCGGGGCGGGGGCCCGCACAGATACGCAGTATTTT
TRBV7-2	-	-	TRBJ1-6	CASSLVTGNSPLHF	TGTGCCAGCAGCTTAGTAACGGGGAATTCACCCCTCCACTTT
TRBV6-5	few	-	TRBJ1-2	CASSPHQSNGYTF	TGTGCCAGCAGCCCCCACCAGAGCAATGGCTACACCTTC
TRBV5-1	-	TRBD1	TRBJ1-5	CASSPGGQGGSQPQHF	TGCGCCAGCAGCCCGGGAGGACAGGGGGGGAGTCAGCCCCAGCATTTT
TRBV5-6	-	-	TRBJ2-5	CASSFVGLLETQYF	TGTGCCAGCAGCTTCGTCGGCTTGTTAGAGACCCAGTACTTC
TRBV7-8	few	-	TRBJ1-5	CASSPGSQAQHF	TGTGCCAGCAGCCCTGGGTCCCAGGCCCAGCATTTT
TRBV7-8	-	-	TRBJ1-2	CASSLGGHYGYTF	TGTGCCAGCAGCTTAGGGGGCCACTATGGCTACACCTTC
TRBV30	-	TRBD2	TRBJ2-5	CAVQLAVETQYF	TGTGCCGTCCAACTAGCGGTAGAGACCCAGTACTTC
TRBV7-2	-	TRBD1	TRBJ2-7	CASSLVVGQGAYEQYF	TGTGCCAGCAGCTTAGTGGTGGGACAGGGGGCCTACGAGCAGTACTTC
TRBV7-9	many	TRBD1	TRBJ1-3	CASSLAAGGTGNTIYF	TGTGCCAGCAGCTTAGCGGCAGGGGGCACTGGAAACACCATATATTTT
TRBV7-2	few	-	TRBJ1-1	CASSLVRGLGYTEAFF	TGTGCCAGCAGCTTAGTCCGGGGGCTGGGGTACACTGAAGCTTTCTTT
TRBV6-5	few	-	TRBJ1-3	CASSYSTSRNTIYF	TGTGCCAGCAGTTACTCGACCAGCAGAAACACCATATATTTT
TRBV7-9	many	-	TRBJ2-7	CASSFSSYEQYF	TGTGCCAGCAGCTTCAGCTCCTACGAGCAGTACTTC
TRBV5-1	-	TRBD2	TRBJ2-5	CASSLTGTSGSGETQYF	TGCGCCAGCAGCTTGACCGGGACTAGCGGGTCTGGAGAGACCCAGTACTTC
TRBV7-9	-	-	TRBJ2-1	CASTPPGRGPDNEQFF	TGTGCCAGCACGCCGCCGGGCAGGGGACCCGACAATGAGCAGTTCTTC
TRBV6-2/TRBV6-3	many	-	TRBJ2-1	CASSYHNEQFF	TGTGCCAGCAGTTATCACAATGAGCAGTTCTTC
TRBV3-1	-	-	TRBJ1-1	CASSQDSPGQWNTEAFF	TGTGCCAGCAGCCAAGATTCGCCGGGACAATGGAACACTGAAGCTTTCTTT
TRBV6-2/TRBV6-3	-	-	TRBJ1-4	CASSHEDDEKLFF	TGTGCCAGCAGTCATGAGGACGATGAAAAACTGTTTTTC
TRBV20-1	few	-	TRBJ2-7	CSASQQGRIHEQYF	TGCAGTGCTAGCCAACAGGGTAGGATCCACGAGCAGTACTTC
TRBV12-3/TRBV12-4	few	-	TRBJ1-5	CASSASGPQHF	TGTGCCAGCAGTGCTAGTGGGCCCCAGCATTTT
TRBV20-1	few	-	TRBJ2-3	CSARVGELVDTQYF	TGCAGTGCTAGAGTAGGGGAATTGGTCGATACGCAGTATTTT
TRBV15	many	TRBD1	TRBJ1-2	CATSRDRVDGGYTF	TGTGCCACCAGCAGGGACAGGGTAGACGGCGGCTACACCTTC
TRBV10-3	-	TRBD2	TRBJ2-3	CAISESTGGAGGHTDTQYF	TGTGCCATCAGTGAGTCGACGGGGGGAGCGGGGGGACACACAGATACGCAGTATTTT
TRBV5-1	-	-	TRBJ2-5	CASSLAQGMYQETQYF	TGCGCCAGCAGCTTGGCCCAGGGCATGTACCAAGAGACCCAGTACTTC
TRBV5-1	many	TRBD2	TRBJ2-7	CASSSGTSGYEQYF	TGCGCCAGCAGCTCCGGGACTAGCGGCTACGAGCAGTACTTC
TRBV20-1	many	TRBD1	TRBJ1-2	CSPKTGNGYTF	TGCAGTCCCAAGACAGGGAATGGCTACACCTTC
TRBV4-3	-	-	TRBJ1-2	CASSLGEGSVSGYTF	TGCGCCAGCAGCCTGGGGGAAGGGTCTGTCAGTGGCTACACCTTC
TRBV29-1	-	-	TRBJ1-2	CSVVRGPNYGYTF	TGCAGCGTTGTTCGGGGGCCCAACTATGGCTACACCTTC
TRBV20-1	few	-	TRBJ1-5	CSAREGWSNQPQHF	TGCAGTGCTAGAGAGGGTTGGAGCAATCAGCCCCAGCATTTT
TRBV12-3/TRBV12-4	few	-	TRBJ1-3	CASSPRDSGNTIYF	TGTGCCAGCAGTCCCAGGGACTCCGGAAACACCATATATTTT
TRBV4-3	many	-	TRBJ1-5	CASSQAQGLLWPQHF	TGCGCCAGCAGCCAAGCCCAGGGCCTACTATGGCCCCAGCATTTT
TRBV10-3	few	TRBD2	TRBJ2-1	CATHPGLAGDEQFF	TGTGCCACCCATCCGGGACTAGCGGGAGATGAGCAGTTCTTC
TRBV6-2/TRBV6-3	few	-	TRBJ2-7	CASSYLEPSSYEQYF	TGTGCCAGCAGTTACCTTGAGCCGAGCTCCTACGAGCAGTACTTC
TRBV7-3	-	TRBD1	TRBJ2-5	CASSAGQGGTQYF	TGTGCCAGCAGCGCGGGACAGGGTGGGACCCAGTACTTC
TRBV27	many	TRBD1	TRBJ1-5	CASSLRQGNQPQHF	TGTGCCAGCAGTTTGAGACAGGGGAATCAGCCCCAGCATTTT
TRBV5-1	many	-	TRBJ1-3	CASSEGPSSGNTIYF	TGCGCCAGCAGCGAGGGGCCGAGCTCTGGAAACACCATATATTTT
TRBV29-1	many	-	TRBJ2-3	CSVDVSGSDTQYF	TGCAGCGTTGATGTTTCCGGCTCGGATACGCAGTATTTT
TRBV5-6	-	-	TRBJ2-7	CASSPPQRPSYEQYF	TGTGCCAGCAGCCCCCCCCAGCGACCCTCCTACGAGCAGTACTTC
TRBV4-3	few	-	TRBJ1-2	CASSQVSSREVYGYTF	TGCGCCAGCAGCCAAGTGAGCTCGAGGGAGGTCTATGGCTACACCTTC
TRBV18	few	-	TRBJ1-1	CASSQDKMNTEAFF	TGTGCCAGCTCACAGGACAAGATGAACACTGAAGCTTTCTTT
TRBV11-1	many	TRBD2	TRBJ2-1	CASSLGGLAGVGEQFF	TGTGCCAGCAGCTTAGGCGGACTAGCGGGAGTAGGTGAGCAGTTCTTC
TRBV6-1	many	TRBD1	TRBJ2-7	CASSVGGTGVSHEQYF	TGTGCCAGCAGCGTAGGTGGGACAGGGGTTTCCCACGAGCAGTACTTC